The 10 T cell receptor beta chains below come from one sample, sequenced in a study of response to subunit inactivated influenza vaccine. From the RT-PCR reads, TCRdb called clonotypes with MiXCR, one entry per CDR3 protein. The sample carries hundreds of thousands of distinct CDR3 sequences, about 25% recorded once. Sequencing was performed on CD4+ T cells sorted from PBMCs, taken more than 4 days after vaccination. The receptors derive from a man aged 45-60 years who received an inactivated influenza vaccine.

This rearrangement joins TRBV4-3 to TRBJ2-1, with D uncertain. V lost 0 bases to trimming and J lost 7 bases, with 10 bases between them. Germline V gene lookup returns CDR1 LGHNA and CDR2 YSLEER. The CDR3 covers 14 residues. The CDR3 DNA is TGCGCCAGCAGCCAAGATACGGCTACAAATGAGCAGTTCTTC. Its translation is CASSQDTATNEQFF.

The rearrangement links TRBV6-2 or TRBV6-3 to TRBJ2-7; 7 bases are shared with TRBD1. This CDR3 is built from 15 residues. V was pared by 4 bases and J by 0 bases, with 6 bases of the junction left unmatched. Germline V CDR1 and CDR2: MNHEY, SVGEGT. CDR3 sequence: CASSFPGQSSYEQYF. In nucleotides, the CDR3 is TGTGCCAGCAGTTTTCCGGGACAGAGCTCCTACGAGCAGTACTTC.

The chain combines TRBV20-1 with TRBJ2-1, with a possible D match to TRBD2 (6 bases). The germline CDR1 and CDR2 sequences are DFQATT and SNEGSKA (reference sequence). The length of the CDR3 is 15 residues. Trimming took 1 base from V and 3 from J, leaving 13 bases between them. DNA for the CDR3: TGCAGTGCTAGAGTACCGGGACTGAGCTACAATGAGCAGTTCTTC. Translating gives CSARVPGLSYNEQFF.

This clonotype appeared a few times. The chain recombines TRBV20-1 with TRBJ1-5, with a tentative D call TRBD1 (5 bases). V was clipped by 5 bases and J by 2 bases, with 10 bases between them. Germline V gives CDR1 DFQATT, CDR2 SNEGSKA (reference sequence). This CDR3 spans 13 amino acids. As DNA, the CDR3 is TGCAGTGCTGGGGGTGGGGGCAATCAGCCCCAGCATTTT. Translated, it gives CSAGGGGNQPQHF.

This clonotype has a handful of counts. V usage is TRBV11-2 and J usage is TRBJ2-1, with 8 bases fitting TRBD1. There are 12 residues in the CDR3. Per the germline V gene, CDR1 is SGHAT and CDR2 is FQNNGV. Germline trimming cut 4 bases from V and 11 bases from J; bases unmatched to any gene: 4. The CDR3 sequence: CASSSRQGKQFF. CDR3 in DNA: TGTGCCAGCAGCTCGAGACAGGGGAAGCAGTTCTTC.

The chain carries TRBV18 and TRBJ2-3; D is uncertain. Trimming took off 6 bases at V and 0 bases at J, with 13 bases between the two ends. The CDR3 runs to 15 residues. CDR1 and CDR2 (germline): KGHSH, LQKENI. For the CDR3, the DNA is TGTGCCAGCTCGCTGAGGCAGCCAAGCACAGATACGCAGTATTTT. Its protein is CASSLRQPSTDTQYF.

The chain has TRBV29-1 and TRBJ2-7, with 12 positions matching TRBD1. J gave up 6 bases and V 3 bases, and 3 bases lay outside the gene matches. CDR1 is SQVTM and CDR2 is ANQGSEA in the germline V gene. The length of the CDR3 is 13 residues. The CDR3 DNA reads TGCAGCGTTGAGGGACAGGGGGCCGGCGAGCAGTACTTC. Translated, it gives CSVEGQGAGEQYF.

This clonotype was observed a handful of times. The junction departs from germline at one end; a sequencing error may be responsible. J is TRBJ2-2 and V is TRBV7-3; D remains ambiguous. Germline V gene lookup returns CDR1 SGHTA and CDR2 FQGTGA. The CDR3 is 16 amino acids. The chain's CDR3 is CASSPTEFANTGELFF. The DNA for the CDR3 is TGCGCCAGCAGCCCTACCGAGTTCGCGAACACCGGGGAGCTGTTTTTT. Variable domain in full (rest from reference TRBV7-3 and TRBJ2-2): GAGVSQTPSNKVTEKGKYVELRCDPISGHTALYWYRQSLGQGPEFLIYFQGTGAADDSGLPNDRFFAVRPEGSVSTLKIQRTERGDSAVYLCASSPTEFANTGELFFGEGSRLTVL.

The chain carries TRBV12-3 or TRBV12-4 and TRBJ2-5; D tentatively fits TRBD1 or TRBD2 (7 bases each). This CDR3 region has 15 residues. Trimming took 5 bases from V and 4 from J, leaving 17 bases between them. CDR3 sequence: CASSIGRGRGETQYF. In DNA form, the CDR3 reads TGTGCCAGCAGTATTGGCAGGGGGAGGGGAGAGACCCAGTACTTC.

The chain couples TRBV5-1 to TRBJ2-5, with 7 bases lining up with TRBD2. CDR1 is SGHRS and CDR2 is YFSETQ in the germline V gene. There are 16 residues in the CDR3. Losses at the gene ends were 0 bases for V and 5 bases for J; bases not matched to a gene: 10. The CDR3, as DNA: TGCGCCAGCAGCTTGGCCGGGGGGAATAATAGGGAGACCCAGTACTTC. Translation gives CASSLAGGNNRETQYF.